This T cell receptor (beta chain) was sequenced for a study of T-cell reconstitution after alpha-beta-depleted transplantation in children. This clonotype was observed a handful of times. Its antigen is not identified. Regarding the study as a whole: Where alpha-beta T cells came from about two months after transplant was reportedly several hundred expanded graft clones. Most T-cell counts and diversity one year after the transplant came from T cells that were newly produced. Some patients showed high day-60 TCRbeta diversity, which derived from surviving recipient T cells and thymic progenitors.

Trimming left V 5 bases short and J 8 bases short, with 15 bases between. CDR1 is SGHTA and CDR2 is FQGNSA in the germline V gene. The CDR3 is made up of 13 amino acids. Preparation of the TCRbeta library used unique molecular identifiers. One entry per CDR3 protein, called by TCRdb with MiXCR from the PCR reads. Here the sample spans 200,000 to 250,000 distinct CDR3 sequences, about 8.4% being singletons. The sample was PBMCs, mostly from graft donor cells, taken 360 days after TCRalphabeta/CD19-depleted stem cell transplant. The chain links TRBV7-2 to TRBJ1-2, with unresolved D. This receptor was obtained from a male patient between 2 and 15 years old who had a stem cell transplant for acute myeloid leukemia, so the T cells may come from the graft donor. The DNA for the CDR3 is TGTGCCAGCAGCACCCGGGTAGGGCACGGCTACACCTTC. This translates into CASSTRVGHGYTF.